The text below deals with one T cell receptor beta chain. This clone was seen a few times. The antigen this receptor binds is unknown. No much larger clone exists at a distance of one base, and base qualities are not known. The Qiagen DNeasy kit was used to extract genomic DNA from unsorted PBMCs and from the negatively selected CD4+ and CD8+ fractions. Using primers that anneal to V and J segments, immunoSEQ multiplex PCR amplified the TCR beta CDR3 regions. A synthetic immune receptor repertoire was used to minimize amplification bias, and remaining bias was computationally removed after sequencing. As for how the authors treated the data: Custom Python scripts were used to quantify repertoire diversity as the Shannon entropy index. Unsorted, CD4+ and CD8+ repertoires were examined separately, except in combined analyses, for which CD4+ and CD8+ sequences were merged in silico. A clone was considered expanded if an increase in frequency of at least 2-fold after treatment relative to C1D1 was found, and a pseudocount of 0.5 was applied to clones undetected at baseline. Clones with 0 or 1 copy at C1D1 were classified as singleton clones, and clones with 2 or more copies were classified as non-singleton clones. Clones expanded in unsorted samples were assigned a CD4+, CD8+ or unknown annotation through matching of protein sequences in sorted samples from the same patient. Wilcoxon tests on paired samples were used to test changes in diversity from C1D1 to C4D1. Imported from immuneACCESS, the table was reduced by TCRdb to in-frame sequences with V and J called. These copies leave out some clones; in studies compared against another copy, an unresolved V gene accounts for under half, and the cause of the remainder is not known. V, J and clone size were drawn from that table, and D and trimming were deduced from the DNA. The sample data list 99,000 or so clones, and around 90% of these were observed just once. The ten largest account for around 19% of the sample.

From a lookup of the germline V gene, CDR1 and CDR2 are MGHRA and YSYEKL. Unmatched junction bases come to 1, with V trimmed by 1 base and J by 2 bases. The CDR3 runs 15 amino acids, cysteine and phenylalanine included. CDR3 DNA only is kept here, 45 bases in frame from base 1. Explained via the paper, the time point label denotes: cycle 4 day 1 (C4D1), after 6 weeks of nivolumab. Every trial patient had relapsed after autologous stem cell transplantation, and cohorts A, B and C differed in prior brentuximab vedotin exposure. A total of over 50 patients with relapsed/refractory classical Hodgkin lymphoma made up the trial cohort, and each patient's best overall response was complete response, partial response or progressive disease. Trial patients were treated with single-agent nivolumab in the multi-cohort phase II CheckMate 205 trial. An independent review committee assessed best overall response by applying the 2007 International Working Group response criteria. PBMCs from the trial were collected at three points: immediately before nivolumab initiation (C1D1), and during therapy at cycle 2 day 1 and cycle 4 day 1. After peripheral blood was drawn into 8 mL Vacutainer Cell Preparation Tubes, PBMCs were isolated by centrifugation and then cryopreserved.

This entry comes from a study of PD-1 blockade in classical Hodgkin lymphoma (dated by TCRdb to about 2020). In terms of the full investigation: Nivolumab dosing was 3 mg/kg intravenously every 2 weeks, continuing until either disease progression or unacceptable toxicity. A peripheral blood immune signature of response to PD-1 blockade in classical Hodgkin lymphoma was defined using TCR beta sequencing and CyTOF. Paper-wide results and their limitations: Baseline TCR diversity was reported to be lower in newly diagnosed patients than in healthy donors and to be lower still in relapsed/refractory patients. Only a single clinical trial cohort was studied, and what caused the repertoire differences, possibly disease activity or prior therapy, remained undefined. By C4D1, a significant rise was seen in CD4+ TCR diversity but not in CD8+ TCR diversity (p=0.0027 vs p=0.16), and the rise was most apparent among complete responders (p=0.02). Trial patients with a complete response had baseline diversity similar to that of newly diagnosed patients, while partial responders and progressors had significantly lower diversity. Lower diversity was seen in patients whose nivolumab began less than 1 year after ASCT, and these patients were left out of later analyses so that immune reconstitution would not confound the results.

The V gene is TRBV4-1 and the J gene is TRBJ2-1, with 8 middle bases fitting TRBD2. This material consisted of peripheral blood mononuclear cells (PBMCs), taken before the fourth cycle of nivolumab. The origin of this receptor is a human donor with classical Hodgkin lymphoma. The nucleotides are TGCGCCAGCAGCCAAGTAGCGGGGACCTACAATGAGCAGTTCTTC. Translation gives CASSQVAGTYNEQFF.